A selection of T cell receptor beta chains follows, all from one sample in a study of T cell changes during pregnancy in multiple sclerosis. TCRdb's copy holds only in-frame clones and misses some; the assay was immunoSEQ multiplex PCR. The sample has some 60,000 clones; more than 85% are singletons. Sequencing used peripheral blood, obtained in the third trimester of pregnancy. The receptors were sampled from a female donor in good health, enrolled as a control in a pregnancy study. The CDR3 runs from the conserved cysteine through the conserved F or W. D genes are given only for firm matches. The size of a clone is reported for some rows only, either as once, few or many, or as a class for expanded clones.

V gene	CDR3 length	J gene	D gene	clone size	CDR3 DNA	CDR3 protein
TRBV18	15	TRBJ1-6	-	once	TGTGCCAGCTCACCAGGGTCCAGGAATAATTCACCCCTCCACTTT	CASSPGSRNNSPLHF
TRBV5-1	15	TRBJ1-1	TRBD1	-	TGCGCCAGCAGCTCGCGACCGGGACAGGCGACTGAAGCTTTCTTT	CASSSRPGQATEAFF
TRBV7-2	13	TRBJ1-1	-	-	TGTGCCAGCAGCCCTAATCAACAGGGCGCGGCTTTCTTT	CASSPNQQGAAFF
TRBV5-1	17	TRBJ1-2	TRBD1	-	TGCGCCAGCAGCTCTCGTCCCGGGACAGGGGTGGACTATGGCTACACCTTC	CASSSRPGTGVDYGYTF
TRBV6-5	15	TRBJ2-2	TRBD2	-	TGTGCCAGCAGTTTAGGACTAGCGAACACCGGGGAGCTGTTTTTT	CASSLGLANTGELFF
TRBV18	15	TRBJ1-2	TRBD1	-	TGTGCCAGCTCACCACCGGGACAGGGAAACTATGGCTACACCTTC	CASSPPGQGNYGYTF
TRBV5-1	16	TRBJ2-1	-	-	TGCGCCAGCACCCAGGGGGGCGGGTCGACCTACAATGAGCAGTTCTTC	CASTQGGGSTYNEQFF
TRBV6-5	14	TRBJ1-5	-	-	TGTGCCAGCAGTCCATTGGGGGGGCCTCAGCCCCAGCATTTT	CASSPLGGPQPQHF
TRBV11-2	15	TRBJ2-3	TRBD2	once	TGTGCCAGCAGCTTAGGCGGGAGTGGTACAGATACGCAGTATTTT	CASSLGGSGTDTQYF
TRBV13	15	TRBJ2-3	TRBD2	-	TGTGCCAGCAGCTTAGAGGGACTACCGACAGATACGCAGTATTTT	CASSLEGLPTDTQYF
TRBV5-1	14	TRBJ2-1	-	-	TGCGCCAGCAGCCCCGGGAGTCCCTACAATGAGCAGTTCTTC	CASSPGSPYNEQFF
TRBV15	13	TRBJ2-5	TRBD1	-	TGTGCCACCAGGACAGGGGGCGCGGAGACCCAGTACTTC	CATRTGGAETQYF
TRBV7-9	18	TRBJ2-1	-	-	TGTGCCAGCAGCTCCCCCGCTCGAGGAGGGACCCCCTACAATGAGCAGTTCTTC	CASSSPARGGTPYNEQFF
TRBV6-5	13	TRBJ1-2	TRBD1	-	TGTGCCACTCTACAAGGGGGCAACTATGGCTACACCTTC	CATLQGGNYGYTF
TRBV6-7	16	TRBJ1-5	-	-	TGTGCCAGCAGTTACTCGGGAGGATTTGAAGGTCAGCCCCAGCATTTT	CASSYSGGFEGQPQHF